The rows below give T cell receptor beta chains drawn from one sample of a study of blood T cells in healthy people across ages. TCRdb ran MiXCR on the 5' RACE reads and lists one entry per CDR3 protein. The sample comprises about 1.8 million distinct CDR3 sequences, around 50% of which are singletons, and roughly 2% rests with the top ten. What was sequenced was blood. Source of these receptors: a woman in her 40s in good health. Both conserved end residues are part of each CDR3. The order of the fields is V gene, J gene, CDR3 length, CDR3 protein.

TRBV5-1	TRBJ1-4	16	CASSRTGEGANEKLFF
TRBV4-1	.	13	CTSSQVFGYEQYF
TRBV5-1	TRBJ2-7	13	CASSHTGGYEQYF
TRBV20-1	TRBJ2-3	18	CSARGRLAGARYTDTQYF
TRBV6-1	TRBJ1-5	15	CASSRLDNSNQPQHF
TRBV20-1	TRBJ2-7	12	CSADDRTYEQYF
TRBV7-8	TRBJ2-1	15	CASSLIAGQYNEQFF
TRBV6-2/TRBV6-3	TRBJ2-7	13	CASSYPTGYEQYF
TRBV14	TRBJ2-3	15	CASSHTGGPTDTQYF
TRBV7-2	TRBJ1-5	14	CASRPGGGEQPQHF
TRBV27	TRBJ2-7	14	CASSFEGVVNEQYF
TRBV7-2	TRBJ2-3	12	CASSFFSDTQYF
TRBV6-6	TRBJ2-3	13	CASSYSQEDTQYF
TRBV5-1	TRBJ2-5	19	CASSLEKVVGLAGQETQYF
TRBV25-1	TRBJ2-3	19	CASSGRGASGNPLTHTQYF
TRBV28	TRBJ1-2	13	CASSPIANYGYTF